The sequence of this TCR beta chain was determined in a study of shared clonotypes between healthy human individuals. Study-wide points: Clonotypes shared by all four sorted-subset donors had higher generation probabilities than non-shared clonotypes.

Details on this clone: Its antigen is unidentified.

The table came from immunoSEQ multiplex PCR; TCRdb's copy has only in-frame clones and leaves some out. The sample carries some 1,600,000 clones, around 98% recorded once. Germline V gene lookup returns CDR1 SNHLY and CDR2 FYNNEI. V was trimmed by 1 base and J by 7 bases, leaving 7 bases between them. CDR3 size: 13 residues. Donors were healthy HIV-negative adults without recently reported acute infections or vaccinations. The chain combines TRBV2 with TRBJ2-2; D gene unclear. This sequence was found in a man aged 30 to 45 in good health. Sample: naive CD4+ T cells sorted from blood. Documented subset: CD45RA+ positively selected. CDR3 protein: CASSEVVGGELFF. DNA for the CDR3: TGTGCCAGCAGTGAAGTAGTGGGCGGGGAGCTGTTTTTT. Full variable domain (rest looked up from reference TRBV2 and TRBJ2-2): EPEVTQTPSHQVTQMGQEVILRCVPISNHLYFYWYRQILGQKVEFLVSFYNNEISEKSEIFDDQFSVERPDGSNFTLKIRSTKLEDSAMYFCASSEVVGGELFFGEGSRLTVL.